The 32 T cell receptor beta chains in this list originate from one sample, sequenced in a study of blood T cells in healthy people across ages. A J-beta primer mix and a sample-barcoded 5' primer were used in a second PCR of roughly 6 to 12 cycles. Each CDR3 protein gets one entry after TCRdb re-called the 5' RACE reads with MiXCR. The profile covers hundreds of thousands of distinct CDR3 sequences, with roughly 56% appearing a single time and 20% to 30% taken by the ten largest. Sequenced input: blood. The receptors here all came from a man aged 40-55 years in good health.

The rearrangement links TRBV20-1 to TRBJ2-2; TRBD1 aligns across 10 bases. Trimming took 6 bases from V and 8 from J; bases not matched to a gene: 15. CDR1 and CDR2 (germline): DFQATT, SNEGSKA (reference sequence). There are 16 residues in the CDR3. This CDR3 is CSARPGTGAPGGELFF. The CDR3 DNA is TGCAGTGCCAGACCCGGGACAGGGGCACCCGGGGGGGAGCTGTTTTTT.

The chain joins TRBV28 to TRBJ2-4; the D is unclear. Germline assignment: CDR1 MDHEN and CDR2 SYDVKM. CDR3 size: 11 residues. V lost 7 bases and J 13 bases, leaving 14 bases between the germline ends. The CDR3 loop reads CASNTPAEQYF. CDR3 nucleotides: TGTGCCAGCAACACTCCGGCGGAGCAGTACTTC. Drawing the rest from reference TRBV28 and TRBJ2-4, the complete variable domain is DVKVTQSSRYLVKRTGEKVFLECVQDMDHENMFWYRQDPGLGLRLIYFSYDVKMKEKGDIPEGYSVSREKKERFSLILESASTNQTSMYLCASNTPAEQYFGAGTRLSVL.

The chain couples TRBV7-8 to TRBJ2-4, with TRBD2 matching 10 bases. This CDR3 has 15 amino acids. Germline values: CDR1 SGHVS, CDR2 FQNEAQ. V was clipped by 3 bases and J by 13 bases; unmatched bases: 12. In DNA form, the CDR3 reads TGTGCCAGCAGCTTGGCTAGCGGGAGAGCGAGGGAGCAGTACTTC. As protein: CASSLASGRAREQYF.

This clonotype was detected a few times. J is TRBJ1-2 and V is TRBV27; perhaps TRBD1 as D (6 bases). Trimming removed 0 bases from V and 8 bases from J, with 10 bases in between. This CDR3 spans 13 amino acids. CDR1 and CDR2 from the germline V gene are MNHEY and SMNVEV (reference sequence). The CDR3 sequence is CASSLSTGCGYTF. In nucleotides, the CDR3 is TGTGCCAGCAGTTTATCGACAGGTTGCGGCTACACCTTC.

This clonotype was detected only once. A much more abundant neighbour one base away suggests this may be a read error. The chain combines TRBV28 with TRBJ2-6; D remains ambiguous. The CDR3 is 15 residues long. CDR1 and CDR2 (germline): MDHEN, SYDVKM. This CDR3 is CAGSKTYSGANVLTF. In DNA, the CDR3 is TGTGCCGGCAGCAAGACATACTCTGGGGCCAACGTCCTGACTTTC.

CDR3 sequence (DNA): TGCAGTGCTAGAACCGGCCCGGCGGGATACCAAGAGACCCAGTACTTC. Residues: CSARTGPAGYQETQYF. The chain combines TRBV20-1 with TRBJ2-5, with TRBD2 as a possible D gene (6 bases). V lost 2 bases and J 0 bases, leaving 16 bases between the germline ends. The length of the CDR3 is 16 residues. In germline, CDR1 is DFQATT, CDR2 SNEGSKA (reference sequence).

There are many counts of this clonotype. V and J are TRBV27 and TRBJ2-3; D not resolved. Per the germline V gene, CDR1 is MNHEY and CDR2 is SMNVEV (reference sequence). V was cut by 2 bases and J by 3 bases, with 6 bases left in between. The CDR3 loop spans 13 amino acids. CDR3 protein: CASSLDATDTQYF. As DNA, the CDR3 is TGTGCCAGCAGTTTAGATGCGACAGATACGCAGTATTTT.

This clonotype has a handful of counts. This rearrangement joins TRBV12-5 to TRBJ1-1; D possibly corresponds to TRBD1 (6 bases). The germline V gene encodes CDR1 LGHNT and CDR2 FRNRAP. This CDR3 is 11 amino acids long. Between the trimmed V and J ends, which lost 4 bases and 11 bases, there was a span of 11 bases. The CDR3 loop reads CASGSQGRAFF. Here the CDR3 DNA reads TGTGCTAGTGGTTCCCAGGGGAGGGCTTTCTTT.

The sample holds a few counts of this clonotype. The rearrangement links TRBV20-1 to TRBJ2-3; 7 nucleotides line up with TRBD1. J was trimmed by 6 bases and V by 6 bases; bases with no gene match: 9. The CDR3 loop spans 13 amino acids. The germline V gene has CDR1 DFQATT and CDR2 SNEGSKA (reference sequence). This CDR3 is CSAIHRGYDTQYF. The DNA of the CDR3 is TGCAGTGCGATTCACAGGGGATATGATACGCAGTATTTT.

The chain carries TRBV4-3 and TRBJ1-2, with 9 bases that match TRBD1. With V trimmed by 0 bases and J by 8 bases, 7 bases remained unmatched. Germline CDR1 LGHNA, CDR2 YSLEER. CDR3 length: 15 amino acids. CDR3 DNA: TGCGCCAGCAGCCAAGATGCCGGGACAGGGACGGGCTACACCTTC. It specifies CASSQDAGTGTGYTF.

In its sample, this clonotype was seen a few times. This chain links TRBV10-3 with TRBJ1-6; D gene unclear. V was clipped by 6 bases and J by 5 bases, with 8 bases between them. The germline V gene has CDR1 ENHRY and CDR2 SYGVKD. This CDR3 has 13 amino acids. The CDR3 reads CAIRPADNSPLHF. The CDR3 region has the DNA TGTGCCATCAGGCCAGCTGATAATTCACCCCTCCACTTT.

The chain has TRBV24-1 and TRBJ1-2, with 11 bases fitting TRBD1. V was clipped by 4 bases and J by 8 bases; unmatched bases: 14. This CDR3 comprises 17 residues. Germline V gene sequence: CDR1 KGHDR, CDR2 SFDVKD. CDR3 amino acids: CATSDQDRGRKETGYTF. The CDR3 nucleotides are TGTGCCACCAGTGACCAGGACAGGGGGCGCAAGGAAACAGGCTACACCTTC.

The chain carries TRBV4-2 and TRBJ2-5; TRBD2 matches at 9 bases. The J segment lost 8 bases and the V segment lost 3 bases, leaving 7 bases of the junction unmatched. Germline lookup yields CDR1 LGHNA and CDR2 YNFKEQ. The CDR3 extends over 14 amino acids. The chain's CDR3 is CASSQAGTSNTQYF. The CDR3 bases are TGTGCCAGCAGCCAGGCCGGGACTAGCAACACCCAGTACTTC.

The chain recombines TRBV15 with TRBJ2-6, with D perhaps matching TRBD1 (5 bases). CDR3 length: 18 amino acids. Germline CDR1 is LNHNV and CDR2 is YYDKDF (reference sequence). V dropped 5 bases and J dropped 0 bases, with 17 bases sitting between them. CDR3 loop: CATSGHPDPLSGANVLTF. The CDR3 DNA reads TGTGCCACCAGCGGACACCCCGACCCCCTCTCTGGGGCCAACGTCCTGACTTTC.

Only a few counts were recorded for this clonotype. The rearrangement links TRBV12-3 or TRBV12-4 to TRBJ2-5, with 11 bases that match TRBD2. CDR3 length equals 15 residues. V was clipped by 2 bases and J by 5 bases; unmatched bases: 4. CDR3 in amino acids: CASSLSSGGRETQYF. The CDR3 coding sequence is TGTGCCAGCAGTTTATCTAGCGGGGGGCGGGAGACCCAGTACTTC.

J is TRBJ2-5 and V is TRBV10-3; a weak D match, TRBD2 (6 bases). V shed 10 bases and J shed 1 base, with 10 bases lying between them. The germline CDR1 and CDR2 sequences are ENHRY and SYGVKD. There are 12 residues in the CDR3. The CDR3 loop is CASATSQETQYF. CDR3 in DNA: TGTGCCAGCGCGACTAGCCAAGAGACCCAGTACTTC.

The chain recombines TRBV19 with TRBJ2-1, with 9 positions matching TRBD2. Germline V gene sequence: CDR1 LNHDA, CDR2 SQIVND (reference sequence). The CDR3 spans 17 residues. V shed 5 bases and J 7 bases; nucleotides not matched to a gene: 15. CDR3 protein: CASSGSGSWALGNEQFF. The CDR3 coding sequence is TGTGCCAGTAGTGGTAGCGGGAGTTGGGCTTTAGGGAATGAGCAGTTCTTC.

The rearrangement joins TRBV27 to TRBJ1-1; D gene uncertain. V lost 6 bases, J lost 1 base, and 9 bases lay in between. CDR3 length equals 13 residues. Per germline, CDR1 MNHEY and CDR2 SMNVEV (reference sequence). The CDR3 DNA sequence: TGTGCCAGCAGAGATGGATGGAACACTGAAGCTTTCTTT. Its translation: CASRDGWNTEAFF.

Regarding this clonotype: A much more abundant neighbour one base away suggests this may be a read error. CDR3 sequence reads: CASSLDGLPSDTQYF. CDR3 nucleotides: TGCGCCAGCAGCTTGGATGGTCTGCCATCCGATACGCAGTATTTT. The chain couples TRBV5-1 to TRBJ2-3; D ambiguous. Trimming removed 0 bases at V and 6 bases at J, with 14 bases between. The CDR3 runs 15 residues. Germline loops: CDR1 SGHRS, CDR2 YFSETQ.

Only a few counts were recorded for this clonotype. The chain links TRBV20-1 to TRBJ2-7, with D perhaps TRBD1 (5 bases). CDR1 DFQATT and CDR2 SNEGSKA come from the germline V gene (reference sequence). The V end was cut by 0 bases, the J end by 0 bases, with 12 bases between. The CDR3 spans 15 residues. The CDR3, as DNA: TGCAGTGCTAGAGATTGGGGCAGAAGCTCCTACGAGCAGTACTTC. It encodes CSARDWGRSSYEQYF.

The chain employs TRBV7-9 and TRBJ2-1; 7 nucleotides agree with TRBD1. The CDR3 contains 13 residues. CDR1 SEHNR and CDR2 FQNEAQ come from the germline V gene (reference sequence). The V gene end was trimmed by 6 bases and the J gene end by 9 bases; junction bases not matched to a gene: 8. The CDR3 sequence: CASRHEQGFEQFF. For the CDR3, the DNA is TGTGCCAGCAGGCATGAACAGGGGTTTGAGCAGTTCTTC.

The chain uses TRBV27 and TRBJ2-3; D ambiguous. CDR3 size: 13 residues. The germline V gene has CDR1 MNHEY and CDR2 SMNVEV (reference sequence). Trimming cost V 0 bases and J 4 bases, with 5 bases left between them. CDR3 in amino acids: CASSLSIPDTQYF. CDR3 DNA sequence: TGTGCCAGCAGTTTATCGATCCCAGATACGCAGTATTTT.

The rearrangement uses TRBV5-1 and TRBJ1-5; perhaps TRBD1 as D (6 bases). The CDR3 runs to 15 residues. The germline V gene has CDR1 SGHRS and CDR2 YFSETQ. Trimming took off 0 bases at V and 4 bases at J, with 11 bases between the two ends. CDR3 in amino acids: CASSLDTGINQPQHF. DNA of the CDR3: TGCGCCAGCAGCTTGGACACAGGGATAAATCAGCCCCAGCATTTT.

CDR3 loop: CVTRTSGDNEQFF. CDR3 coding DNA: TGTGTCACCAGGACTAGCGGGGACAATGAGCAGTTCTTC. This rearrangement joins TRBV10-3 to TRBJ2-1; 12 bases are a match to TRBD2. This CDR3 contains 13 residues. CDR1 is ENHRY, CDR2 SYGVKD, per germline.

This sequence joins TRBV7-9 and TRBJ2-1, with 7 positions matching TRBD2. V was clipped by 8 bases and J by 0 bases; unmatched bases: 4. Germline CDR1 reads SEHNR; CDR2 reads FQNEAQ (reference sequence). The CDR3 totals 14 residues. This CDR3 is CASRRGDSYNEQFF. CDR3 coding DNA: TGTGCCAGCCGCCGGGGGGACTCCTACAATGAGCAGTTCTTC.

The chain links TRBV5-1 to TRBJ2-5; D ambiguous. Germline V gene sequence: CDR1 SGHRS, CDR2 YFSETQ. Deletions cut 4 bases from V and 2 bases from J, with 12 bases between. The length of the CDR3 is 14 residues. CDR3 nucleotide sequence: TGCGCCAGCAGCCCTGGTGGCCCACAAGAGACCCAGTACTTC. Its translation is CASSPGGPQETQYF. Based on the CDR3 plus reference TRBV5-1 and TRBJ2-5, the full variable domain is KAGVTQTPRYLIKTRGQQVTLSCSPISGHRSVSWYQQTPGQGLQFLFEYFSETQRNKGNFPGRFSGRQFSNSRSEMNVSTLELGDSALYLCASSPGGPQETQYFGPGTRLLVL.

For the CDR3, the DNA is TGCAGTGCTAAGCAGGGGGCGAATGAGCAGTTCTTC. Its protein is CSAKQGANEQFF. The V and J genes are TRBV20-1 and TRBJ2-1; TRBD1 matches 8 bases. The CDR3 contains 12 residues. The V gene end was trimmed by 4 bases and the J gene end by 7 bases; junction bases not matched to a gene: 3. The germline CDR1 and CDR2 sequences are DFQATT and SNEGSKA (reference sequence).

V gene TRBV29-1 combines with J gene TRBJ1-2; TRBD1 agrees at 11 bases. After removal of 7 bases from V and 7 bases from J, the junction contained 11 bases not matched to a gene. Germline CDR1 and CDR2: SQVTM and ANQGSEA. This CDR3 is 14 amino acids long. The CDR3 loop reads CSGGRTGGEGGYTF. Written as DNA, the CDR3 is TGCAGCGGGGGACGGACAGGGGGCGAGGGTGGCTACACCTTC.

CDR3 sequence reads: CASRQGTSSNEQFF. The CDR3 DNA reads as TGTGCCAGCAGGCAGGGGACTAGTTCGAATGAGCAGTTCTTC. The rearrangement joins TRBV12-3 or TRBV12-4 to TRBJ2-1; TRBD2 aligns across 8 bases. Germline trimming cut 6 bases from V and 7 bases from J; bases unmatched to any gene: 8. The CDR3 is 14 residues long.

A note on this clonotype: A read error may produce the germline difference seen at one junction end. The chain uses TRBV5-1 and TRBJ2-3, with TRBD2 matching 9 bases. Germline V gene sequence: CDR1 SGHRS, CDR2 YFSETQ. The CDR3 totals 14 residues. The CDR3 DNA reads TGCGTCAGCAGCGTGGGACTAGCATCAGATACGCAGTATTTT. As protein: CVSSVGLASDTQYF. Full variable domain (rest looked up from reference TRBV5-1 and TRBJ2-3): KAGVTQTPRYLIKTRGQQVTLSCSPISGHRSVSWYQQTPGQGLQFLFEYFSETQRNKGNFPGRFSGRQFSNSRSEMNVSTLELGDSALYLCVSSVGLASDTQYFGPGTRLTVL.

This sequence joins TRBV12-3 or TRBV12-4 and TRBJ2-5, with D perhaps TRBD1 (6 bases). The DNA end is a closer match to TRBJ2-7, so the J assignment may be wrong. The CDR3 loop spans 14 amino acids. CDR3 region: CASSPAGTIYEQYF. CDR3 in DNA: TGTGCCAGCAGTCCCGCTGGGACAATCTACGAGCAGTACTTC.

V usage is TRBV6-2 or TRBV6-3 and J usage is TRBJ2-7, with TRBD1 matching over 10 bases. Germline V gives CDR1 MNHEY, CDR2 SVGEGT. The CDR3 sequence is 15 residues long. Unmatched junction bases numbered 4, after V lost 5 bases and J lost 0 bases. The CDR3 sequence is CASSTWTGGSYEQYF. CDR3 nucleotide sequence: TGTGCCAGCAGTACGTGGACAGGGGGCTCCTACGAGCAGTACTTC.